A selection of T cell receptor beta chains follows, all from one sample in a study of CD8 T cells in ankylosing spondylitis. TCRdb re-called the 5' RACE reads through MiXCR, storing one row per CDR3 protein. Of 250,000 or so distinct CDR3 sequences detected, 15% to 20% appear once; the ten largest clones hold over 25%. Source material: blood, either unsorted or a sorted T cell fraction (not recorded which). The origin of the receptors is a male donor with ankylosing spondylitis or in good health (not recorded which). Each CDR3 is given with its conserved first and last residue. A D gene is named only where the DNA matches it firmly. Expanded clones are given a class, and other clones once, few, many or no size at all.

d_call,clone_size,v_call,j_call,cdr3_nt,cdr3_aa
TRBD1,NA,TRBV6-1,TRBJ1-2,TGTGCCAGCAGCGCTCGGACCGCGGGACAGAGTAGACATGGCTACACCTTC,CASSARTAGQSRHGYTF
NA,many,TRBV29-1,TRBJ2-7,TGCAGCGTGGAAAGTGGGCAATCCTACGAGCAGTACTTC,CSVESGQSYEQYF
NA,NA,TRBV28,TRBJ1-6,TGTGCCAGCAATTCGCCCCTACAGAATTCACCCCTCCACTTT,CASNSPLQNSPLHF
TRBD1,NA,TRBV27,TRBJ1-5,TGTGCCAGCAGTTTGGGGACAGGGGGCCTGAGCAATCAGCCCCAGCATTTT,CASSLGTGGLSNQPQHF
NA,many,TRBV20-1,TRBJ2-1,TGCAGTGCTAGAGCGGAACTGGGCAATGAGCAGTTCTTC,CSARAELGNEQFF
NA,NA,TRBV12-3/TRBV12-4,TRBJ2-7,TGTGCCAGCAGTTTCGGAGGGGGCTACGGCGAGCAGTACTTC,CASSFGGGYGEQYF
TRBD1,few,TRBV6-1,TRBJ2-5,TGTGCCAGCAGACTAGACAGGGGCCAAGAGACCCAGTACTTC,CASRLDRGQETQYF
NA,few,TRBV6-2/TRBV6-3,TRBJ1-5,TGTGCCAGCAGTTACTACCCCACGGGGAGGAACAATCAGCCCCAGCATTTT,CASSYYPTGRNNQPQHF
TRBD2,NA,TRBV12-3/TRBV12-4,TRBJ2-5,TGTGCCAGCGCCTCTACTAGCGGGTTGGAAGAGACCCAGTACTTC,CASASTSGLEETQYF
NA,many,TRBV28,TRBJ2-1,TGTGCCAGCAGAAAGACTGGGAGCTCCTACAATGAGCAGTTCTTC,CASRKTGSSYNEQFF
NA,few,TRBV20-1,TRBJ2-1,TGCAGTGCTTCCAGGGCATACAATGAGCAGTTCTTC,CSASRAYNEQFF
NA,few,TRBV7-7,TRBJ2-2,TGTGCTAGCAGCTTAGGTCCGGCCGCGAACACCGGGGAGCTGTTTTTT,CASSLGPAANTGELFF
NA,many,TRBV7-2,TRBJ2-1,TGTGCCAGCAGTTTTCTAGTATATGGTCACAATGAGCAGTTCTTC,CASSFLVYGHNEQFF
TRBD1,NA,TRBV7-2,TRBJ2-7,TGTGCCAGCAGCTTAGCTTTAGGGGGCGGGCCCGAGCAGTACTTC,CASSLALGGGPEQYF
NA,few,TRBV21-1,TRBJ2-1,TGTGCCAGCAGCGACCCGGTCCACAGGGTGATGAAGAAGACGAATGAGCAGTTCTTC,CASSDPVHRVMKKTNEQFF
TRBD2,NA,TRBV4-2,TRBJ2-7,TGTGCCAGCAGCCAAGAGAGGGCTAGCGGGGGGAGAGGATACGAGCAGTACTTC,CASSQERASGGRGYEQYF
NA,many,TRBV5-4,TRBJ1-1,TGTGCCAGCAGCCGGAACGACTTGAACACTGAAGCTTTCTTT,CASSRNDLNTEAFF
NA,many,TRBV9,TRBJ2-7,TGTGCCAGCAGCGCCCGGGGCCTCTACGAGCAGTACTTC,CASSARGLYEQYF
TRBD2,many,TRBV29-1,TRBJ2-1,TGCAGCGTTGAAGGAGGCAGCGGGAGGGCAGCCTACAATGAGCAGTTCTTC,CSVEGGSGRAAYNEQFF
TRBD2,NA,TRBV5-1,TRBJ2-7,TGCGCCAGCAGCTTGGGGGGACTAGCGGTTGCGGGGGAGCAGTACTTC,CASSLGGLAVAGEQYF
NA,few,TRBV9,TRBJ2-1,TGTGCCAGCAGCGTCATAAATTTAGGGCCCAATGAGCAGTTCTTC,CASSVINLGPNEQFF
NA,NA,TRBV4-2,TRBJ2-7,TGTGCCAGCAGCCAAGAAGGAGCAGGGGCTAGCGGTACCTACGAGCAGTACTTC,CASSQEGAGASGTYEQYF
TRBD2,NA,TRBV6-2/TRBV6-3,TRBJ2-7,TGTGCCAGCGGGACTAGCGAGCCTCGGGGGGAGCAGTACTTC,CASGTSEPRGEQYF
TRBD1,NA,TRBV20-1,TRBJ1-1,TGCAGTGCTAGTCTAATTTGGGGGACAGGGGTTATTGGCACTGAAGCTTTCTTT,CSASLIWGTGVIGTEAFF
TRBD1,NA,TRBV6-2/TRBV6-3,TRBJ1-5,TGTGCCAGCAGTTACCTAGGACAGGGGCCGAATCAGCCCCAGCATTTT,CASSYLGQGPNQPQHF
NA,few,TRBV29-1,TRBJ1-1,TGCAGCGTTGAAGATGGGGACACTGAAGCTTTCTTT,CSVEDGDTEAFF
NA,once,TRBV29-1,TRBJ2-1,TGCAGCGTTGAAGAAGGAGGGATTGAGCAGTTCTTC,CSVEEGGIEQFF
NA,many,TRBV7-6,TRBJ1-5,TGTGCCAGCAGCTTAGGACAACAGGGACTGGGTCAGCCCCAGCATTTT,CASSLGQQGLGQPQHF
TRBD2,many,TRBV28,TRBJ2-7,TGTGCCAGCAGTCCCCAGGCGGGAGATCGTGGTTACGAGCAGTACTTC,CASSPQAGDRGYEQYF
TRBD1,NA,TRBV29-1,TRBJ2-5,TGCAGCGTTGAGGGACAGACCCAAGAGACCCAGTACTTC,CSVEGQTQETQYF
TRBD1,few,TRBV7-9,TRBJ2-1,TGTGCCAGCAGCCAAGGGACAGGCTGGGACAATGAGCAGTTCTTC,CASSQGTGWDNEQFF
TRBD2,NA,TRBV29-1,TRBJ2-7,TGCAGCGTTGAAGCAGCGGGAGGGCCCTTGGTCGAGCAGTACTTC,CSVEAAGGPLVEQYF